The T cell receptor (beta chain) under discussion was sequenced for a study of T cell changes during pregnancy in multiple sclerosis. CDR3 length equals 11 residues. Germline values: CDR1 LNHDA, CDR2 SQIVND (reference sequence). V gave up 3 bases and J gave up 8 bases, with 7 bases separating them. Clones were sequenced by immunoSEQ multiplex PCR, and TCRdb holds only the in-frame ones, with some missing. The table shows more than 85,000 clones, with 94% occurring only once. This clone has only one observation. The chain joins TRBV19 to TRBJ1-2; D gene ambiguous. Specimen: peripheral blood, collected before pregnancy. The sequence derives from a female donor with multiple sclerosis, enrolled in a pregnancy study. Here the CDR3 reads CASSIGGGYTF. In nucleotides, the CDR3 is TGTGCCAGTAGTATTGGCGGGGGCTACACCTTC.